The next 10 T cell receptor beta chains were all read from a single sample in a study of cytomegalovirus exposure and HLA in healthy donors (dated by TCRdb to 2016 to 2017). Libraries were made using the immunoSEQ multiplex PCR assay. A mixture of 60 forward primers for TCR Vbeta segments and 13 reverse primers for TCR Jbeta segments was used in the multiplex PCR. TCRdb carries this immuneACCESS record with in-frame sequences only. Its versions omit some clonotypes, under half of them owing to an unresolved V gene in the studies checked, with the rest unexplained. The sample's records list about 130,000 clones. The ten most abundant clones make up 1% of the sample. The source material was PBMCs. Every receptor here comes from a man younger than 35 in good health and CMV-seronegative.

The chain has TRBV7-6 and TRBJ1-3; the D is unclear. Germline assignment: CDR1 SGHVS and CDR2 FNYEAQ. Between the trimmed V and J ends, which lost 1 base and 6 bases, there was a span of 10 bases. CDR3 length equals 14 residues. CDR3 coding DNA: TGTGCCAGCAGCTTAGACCCCCTGGCAAACACCATATATTTT. Translation: CASSLDPLANTIYF.

The genes are TRBV6-5 and TRBJ1-1; D may be TRBD1 (5 bases). CDR1 and CDR2 (germline): MNHEY, SVGAGI. The V gene lost 7 bases and the J gene lost 5 bases, with 14 bases spanning the gap. There are 13 residues in the CDR3. CDR3 DNA sequence: TGTGCCAGCATAAACCTCGGGGGAACTGAAGCTTTCTTT. Its protein product is CASINLGGTEAFF.

The chain has TRBV7-9 and TRBJ1-1; the D is unclear. V was shortened by 5 bases and J by 11 bases, with 18 bases between the two germline ends. CDR1 is SEHNR and CDR2 is FQNEAQ in the germline V gene (reference sequence). The CDR3 length is 13 residues. This CDR3 is CASSPSRGQRAFF. DNA for the CDR3: TGTGCCAGCAGCCCCTCTAGAGGGCAACGGGCTTTCTTT.

The chain uses TRBV19 and TRBJ1-4, with 7 bases that match TRBD1. The CDR3 runs to 16 residues. V lost 5 bases to trimming and J lost 0 bases; unmatched junction nucleotides: 6. From germline, CDR1 is LNHDA and CDR2 SQIVND (reference sequence). The chain's CDR3 is CASSEPGGATNEKLFF. Written as DNA, the CDR3 is TGTGCCAGTAGTGAACCAGGGGGTGCAACTAATGAAAAACTGTTTTTT.

This chain links TRBV29-1 with TRBJ2-1; TRBD2 agrees at 7 bases. This CDR3 has 16 residues. Germline loops: CDR1 SQVTM, CDR2 ANQGSEA. V trimming: 3 bases; J trimming: 4 bases; junction bases outside the gene matches: 12. This chain's CDR3 is CSVDGLAVNKYNEQFF. DNA of the CDR3: TGCAGCGTTGACGGCCTAGCGGTAAATAAGTACAATGAGCAGTTCTTC.

The chain has TRBV27 and TRBJ2-7, with D perhaps TRBD2 (7 bases). The V end was cut by 1 base, the J end by 5 bases, with 9 bases between. This CDR3 region has 13 residues. From germline, CDR1 is MNHEY and CDR2 SMNVEV (reference sequence). The CDR3 loop reads CASSLYGGHEQYF. The CDR3 DNA reads as TGTGCCAGCAGTTTATACGGGGGGCACGAGCAGTACTTC.

The chain combines TRBV5-1 with TRBJ1-2; D may be TRBD1 (5 bases). The CDR3 covers 17 residues. The germline V gene encodes CDR1 SGHRS and CDR2 YFSETQ. Trimming pared 0 bases from V and 5 bases from J, leaving 20 bases between. The CDR3 coding sequence is TGCGCCAGCAGCTTGGAAGCATCTACCCCGGGGGAATATGGCTACACCTTC. This gives the protein CASSLEASTPGEYGYTF.

The V call is TRBV30, the J call TRBJ1-1; D uncertain. V was trimmed by 5 bases and J by 6 bases, leaving 25 bases between them. CDR1 and CDR2 (germline): GTSNPN, SVGIG (reference sequence). This CDR3 has 16 amino acids. This CDR3 is CAWGRRVLLNLPEAFF. The CDR3 DNA reads as TGTGCCTGGGGTAGGAGGGTTTTACTCAACCTGCCTGAAGCTTTCTTT.

The chain carries TRBV5-1 and TRBJ1-5; the D gene is possibly TRBD1 (5 bases). V was trimmed by 3 bases and J by 4 bases, leaving 8 bases between them. Germline CDR1 and CDR2: SGHRS and YFSETQ. There are 13 residues in the CDR3. The CDR3 DNA sequence: TGCGCCAGCAGCTCCGACAGTAATCAGCCCCAGCATTTT. This encodes CASSSDSNQPQHF.

This chain uses TRBV5-1 with TRBJ1-3; no reliable D call. V gave up 8 bases and J gave up 0 bases, with 9 bases separating them. CDR1 and CDR2 from the germline V gene are SGHRS and YFSETQ. The CDR3 extends over 13 amino acids. CDR3 protein: CASSGGSGNTIYF. CDR3 in DNA: TGCGCCAGTTCGGGTGGCTCTGGAAACACCATATATTTT.